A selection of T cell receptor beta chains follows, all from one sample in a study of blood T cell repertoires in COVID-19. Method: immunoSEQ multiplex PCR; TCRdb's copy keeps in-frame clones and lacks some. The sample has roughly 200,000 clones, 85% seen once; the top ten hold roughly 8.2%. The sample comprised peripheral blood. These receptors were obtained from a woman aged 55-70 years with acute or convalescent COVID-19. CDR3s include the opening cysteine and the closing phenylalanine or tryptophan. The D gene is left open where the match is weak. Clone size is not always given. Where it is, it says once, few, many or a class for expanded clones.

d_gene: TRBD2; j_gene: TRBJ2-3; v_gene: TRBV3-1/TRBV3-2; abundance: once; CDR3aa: CASSQDPLAGGRDTQYF; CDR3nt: TGTGCCAGCAGCCAAGATCCTCTAGCGGGAGGACGCGATACGCAGTATTTT
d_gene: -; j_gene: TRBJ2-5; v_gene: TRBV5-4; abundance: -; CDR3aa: CASSLGGVQETQYF; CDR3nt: TGTGCCAGCAGCTTGGGGGGGGTCCAAGAGACCCAGTACTTC
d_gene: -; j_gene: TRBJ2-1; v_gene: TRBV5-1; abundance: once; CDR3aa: CASSLTLSEGGQFF; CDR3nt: TGCGCCAGCAGCTTGACCCTATCGGAAGGGGGGCAGTTCTTC
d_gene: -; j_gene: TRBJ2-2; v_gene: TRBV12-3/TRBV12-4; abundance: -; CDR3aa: CASSYTTGELFF; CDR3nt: TGTGCCAGCAGTTACACCACCGGGGAGCTGTTTTTT
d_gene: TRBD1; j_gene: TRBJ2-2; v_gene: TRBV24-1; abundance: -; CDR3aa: CATSATGGPGELFF; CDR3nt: TGTGCCACCAGTGCGACAGGGGGCCCCGGGGAGCTGTTTTTT
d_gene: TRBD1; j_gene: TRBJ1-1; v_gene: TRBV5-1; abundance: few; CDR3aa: CASSQGQVPAFF; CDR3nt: TGCGCCAGCAGCCAAGGACAGGTACCAGCTTTCTTT
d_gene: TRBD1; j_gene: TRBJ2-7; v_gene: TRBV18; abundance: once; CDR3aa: CASSPQGQGLTYEQYF; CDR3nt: TGTGCCAGCTCACCCCAGGGACAGGGTCTTACCTACGAGCAGTACTTC
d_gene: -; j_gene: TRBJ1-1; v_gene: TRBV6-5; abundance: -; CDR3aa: CASSTVANGNTEAFF; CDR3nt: TGTGCCAGCAGTACCGTAGCTAACGGGAACACTGAAGCTTTCTTT
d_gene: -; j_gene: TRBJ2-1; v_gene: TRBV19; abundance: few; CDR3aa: CASTALGGPSYNEQFF; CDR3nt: TGTGCCAGTACTGCCCTCGGGGGGCCCTCCTACAATGAGCAGTTCTTC
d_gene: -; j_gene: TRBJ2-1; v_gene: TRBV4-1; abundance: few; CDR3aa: CASSQDSQYNEQFF; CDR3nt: TGCGCCAGCAGCCAAGATAGCCAGTACAATGAGCAGTTCTTC
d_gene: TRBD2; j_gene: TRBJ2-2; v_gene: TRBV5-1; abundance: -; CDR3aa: CASSPGLAGELRELFF; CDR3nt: TGCGCCAGCAGCCCAGGTCTAGCGGGCGAATTGAGGGAGCTGTTTTTT
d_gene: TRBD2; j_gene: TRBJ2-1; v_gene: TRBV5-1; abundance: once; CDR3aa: CASSLGLAGANEQFF; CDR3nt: TGCGCCAGCAGCTTGGGGCTAGCGGGAGCCAATGAGCAGTTCTTC
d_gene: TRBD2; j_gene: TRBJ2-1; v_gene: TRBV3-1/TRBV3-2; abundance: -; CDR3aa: CASSQESGGAGSFF; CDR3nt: TGTGCCAGCAGCCAAGAAAGTGGGGGAGCGGGAAGCTTCTTC
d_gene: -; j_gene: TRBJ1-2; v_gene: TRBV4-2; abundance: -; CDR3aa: CASSQTGNYGYTF; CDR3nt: TGTGCCAGCAGCCAAACAGGAAACTATGGCTACACCTTC
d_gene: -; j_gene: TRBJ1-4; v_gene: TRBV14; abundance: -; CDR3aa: CASSTRRRETNEKLFF; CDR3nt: TGTGCCAGCAGCACCCGGCGGAGGGAAACTAATGAAAAACTGTTTTTT
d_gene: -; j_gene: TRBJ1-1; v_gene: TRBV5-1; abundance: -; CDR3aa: CASSFLRGTEAFF; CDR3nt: TGCGCCAGCAGCTTTTTACGGGGGACTGAAGCTTTCTTT
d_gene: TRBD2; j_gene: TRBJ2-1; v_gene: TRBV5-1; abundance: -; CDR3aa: CASSVASGNYNEQFF; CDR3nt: TGCGCCAGCAGCGTCGCTAGCGGGAACTACAATGAGCAGTTCTTC
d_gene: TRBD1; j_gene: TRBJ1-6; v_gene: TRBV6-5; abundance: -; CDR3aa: CASRIGDSYNSPLHF; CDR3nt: TGTGCCAGCAGGATAGGGGACAGCTATAATTCACCCCTCCACTTT
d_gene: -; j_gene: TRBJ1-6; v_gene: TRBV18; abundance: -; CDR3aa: CASSPKTDSPLHF; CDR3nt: TGTGCCAGCTCACCAAAAACGGATTCACCCCTCCACTTT
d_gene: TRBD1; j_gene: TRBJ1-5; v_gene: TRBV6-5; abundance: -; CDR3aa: CASQQGNQPQHF; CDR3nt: TGTGCCAGCCAACAGGGGAATCAGCCCCAGCATTTT
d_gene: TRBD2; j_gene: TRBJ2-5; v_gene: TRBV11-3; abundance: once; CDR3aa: CASSPGLAGETQYF; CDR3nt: TGTGCCAGCAGCCCCGGACTAGCGGGAGAGACCCAGTACTTC
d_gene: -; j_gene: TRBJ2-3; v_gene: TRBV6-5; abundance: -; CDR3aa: CASSPQGGFGTQYF; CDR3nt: TGTGCCAGCAGCCCACAGGGTGGGTTTGGTACGCAGTATTTT
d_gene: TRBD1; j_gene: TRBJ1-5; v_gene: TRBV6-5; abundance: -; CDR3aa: CASSNRGSNQPQHF; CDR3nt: TGTGCCAGCAGCAACAGGGGTAGTAATCAGCCCCAGCATTTT
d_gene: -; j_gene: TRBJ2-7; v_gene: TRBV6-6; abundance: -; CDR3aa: CASLPGSFVGNEQYF; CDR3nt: TGTGCCAGCCTACCCGGGTCCTTTGTCGGCAACGAGCAGTACTTC
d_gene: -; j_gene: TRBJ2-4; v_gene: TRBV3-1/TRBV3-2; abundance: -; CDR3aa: CASSPLAKNIQYF; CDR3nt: TGTGCCAGCAGCCCCCTAGCCAAAAACATTCAGTACTTC
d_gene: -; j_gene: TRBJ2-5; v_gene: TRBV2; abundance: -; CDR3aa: CASSDRETQYF; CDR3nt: TGTGCCAGCAGTGACAGGGAGACCCAGTACTTC
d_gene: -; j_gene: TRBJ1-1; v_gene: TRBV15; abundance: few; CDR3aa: CATSRQGTWAFF; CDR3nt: TGTGCCACCAGCAGACAGGGCACGTGGGCTTTCTTT